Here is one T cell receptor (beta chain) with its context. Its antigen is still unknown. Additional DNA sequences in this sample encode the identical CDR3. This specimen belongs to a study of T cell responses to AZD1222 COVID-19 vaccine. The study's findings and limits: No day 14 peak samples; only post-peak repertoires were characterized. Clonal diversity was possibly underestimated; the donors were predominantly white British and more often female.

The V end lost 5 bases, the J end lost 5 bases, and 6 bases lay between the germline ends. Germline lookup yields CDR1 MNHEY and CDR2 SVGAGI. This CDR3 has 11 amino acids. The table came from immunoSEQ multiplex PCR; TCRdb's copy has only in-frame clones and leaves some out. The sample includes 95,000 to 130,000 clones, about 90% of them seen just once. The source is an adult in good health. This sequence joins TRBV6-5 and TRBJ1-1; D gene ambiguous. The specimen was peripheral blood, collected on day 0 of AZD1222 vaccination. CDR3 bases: TGTGCCAGCAGTAGAGGAACTGAAGCTTTCTTT. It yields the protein CASSRGTEAFF.